The sequence of this T cell receptor (beta chain) was determined in a study of blood T cell repertoires in COVID-19. The repertoire was sequenced with immunoSEQ multiplex PCR; TCRdb's copy has only in-frame clones and lacks some. The sample includes 220,000 or so clones, roughly 80% of them seen just once. Remarks on this clone: One end of the junction is discordant with germline, which a read error may explain.

This CDR3 region has 13 residues. CDR1 SEHNR and CDR2 FQNEAQ come from the germline V gene (reference sequence). Source material: peripheral blood. The genes are TRBV7-9 and TRBJ1-2, with D perhaps TRBD1 (6 bases). This receptor was obtained from a woman aged 80 or older with COVID-19, enrolled during active disease. The CDR3 DNA follows: TGTGCCAGCAGTTTAGACAGGCCCTATGGCTACACCTTC. Protein: CASSLDRPYGYTF. Full variable domain (outside the CDR3, taken from reference TRBV7-9 and TRBJ1-2): DTGVSQNPRHKITKRGQNVTFRCDPISEHNRLYWYRQTLGQGPEFLTYFQNEAQLEKSRLLSDRFSAERPKGSFSTLEIQRTEQGDSAMYLCASSLDRPYGYTFGSGTRLTVV.